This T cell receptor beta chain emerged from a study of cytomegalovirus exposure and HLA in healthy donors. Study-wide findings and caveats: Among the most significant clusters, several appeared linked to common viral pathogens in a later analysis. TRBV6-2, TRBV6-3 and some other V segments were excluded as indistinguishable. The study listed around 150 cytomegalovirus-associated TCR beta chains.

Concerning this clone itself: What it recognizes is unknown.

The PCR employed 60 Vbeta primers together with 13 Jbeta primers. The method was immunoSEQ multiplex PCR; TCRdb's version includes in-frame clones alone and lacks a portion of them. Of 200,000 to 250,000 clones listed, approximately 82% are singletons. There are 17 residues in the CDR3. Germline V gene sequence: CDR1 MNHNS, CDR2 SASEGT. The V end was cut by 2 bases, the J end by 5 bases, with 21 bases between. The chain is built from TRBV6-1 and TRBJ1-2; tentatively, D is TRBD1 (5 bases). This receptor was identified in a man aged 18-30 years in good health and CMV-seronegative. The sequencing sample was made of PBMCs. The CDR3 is CASSESYSARGMYGYTF. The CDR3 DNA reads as TGTGCCAGCAGTGAATCATACTCGGCTAGGGGAATGTATGGCTACACCTTC.